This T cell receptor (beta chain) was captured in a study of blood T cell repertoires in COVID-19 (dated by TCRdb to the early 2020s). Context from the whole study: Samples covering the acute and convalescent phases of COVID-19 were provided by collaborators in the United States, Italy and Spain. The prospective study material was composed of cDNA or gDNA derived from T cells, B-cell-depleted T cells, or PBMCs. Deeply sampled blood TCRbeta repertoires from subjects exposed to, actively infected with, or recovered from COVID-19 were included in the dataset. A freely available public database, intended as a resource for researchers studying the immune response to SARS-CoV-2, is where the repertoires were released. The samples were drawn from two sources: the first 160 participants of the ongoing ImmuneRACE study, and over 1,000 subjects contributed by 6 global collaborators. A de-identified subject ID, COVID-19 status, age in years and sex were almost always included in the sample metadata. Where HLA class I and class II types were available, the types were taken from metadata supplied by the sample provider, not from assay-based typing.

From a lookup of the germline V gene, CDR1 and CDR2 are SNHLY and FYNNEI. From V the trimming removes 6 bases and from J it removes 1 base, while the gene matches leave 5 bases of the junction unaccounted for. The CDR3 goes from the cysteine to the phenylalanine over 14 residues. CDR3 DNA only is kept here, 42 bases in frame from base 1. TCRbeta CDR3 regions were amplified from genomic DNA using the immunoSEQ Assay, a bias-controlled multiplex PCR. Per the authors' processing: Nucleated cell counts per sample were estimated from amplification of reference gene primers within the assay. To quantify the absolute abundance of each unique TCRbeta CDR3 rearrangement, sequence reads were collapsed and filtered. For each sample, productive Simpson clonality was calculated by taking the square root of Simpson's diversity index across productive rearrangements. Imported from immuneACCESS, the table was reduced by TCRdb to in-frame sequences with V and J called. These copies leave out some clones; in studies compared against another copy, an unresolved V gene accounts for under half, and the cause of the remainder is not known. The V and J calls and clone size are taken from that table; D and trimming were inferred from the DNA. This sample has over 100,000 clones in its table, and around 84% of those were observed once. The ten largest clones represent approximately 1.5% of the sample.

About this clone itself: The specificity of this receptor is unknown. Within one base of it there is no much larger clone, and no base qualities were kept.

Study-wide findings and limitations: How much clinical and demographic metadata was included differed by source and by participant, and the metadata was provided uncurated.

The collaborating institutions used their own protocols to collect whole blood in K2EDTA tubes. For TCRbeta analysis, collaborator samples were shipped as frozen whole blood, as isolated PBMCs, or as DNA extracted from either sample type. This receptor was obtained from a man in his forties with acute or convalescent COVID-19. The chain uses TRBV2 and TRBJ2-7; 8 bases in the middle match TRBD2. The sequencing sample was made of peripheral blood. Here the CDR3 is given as CASRGLAVSYEQYF. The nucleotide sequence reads TGTGCCAGCAGAGGACTAGCAGTTTCCTACGAGCAGTACTTC.